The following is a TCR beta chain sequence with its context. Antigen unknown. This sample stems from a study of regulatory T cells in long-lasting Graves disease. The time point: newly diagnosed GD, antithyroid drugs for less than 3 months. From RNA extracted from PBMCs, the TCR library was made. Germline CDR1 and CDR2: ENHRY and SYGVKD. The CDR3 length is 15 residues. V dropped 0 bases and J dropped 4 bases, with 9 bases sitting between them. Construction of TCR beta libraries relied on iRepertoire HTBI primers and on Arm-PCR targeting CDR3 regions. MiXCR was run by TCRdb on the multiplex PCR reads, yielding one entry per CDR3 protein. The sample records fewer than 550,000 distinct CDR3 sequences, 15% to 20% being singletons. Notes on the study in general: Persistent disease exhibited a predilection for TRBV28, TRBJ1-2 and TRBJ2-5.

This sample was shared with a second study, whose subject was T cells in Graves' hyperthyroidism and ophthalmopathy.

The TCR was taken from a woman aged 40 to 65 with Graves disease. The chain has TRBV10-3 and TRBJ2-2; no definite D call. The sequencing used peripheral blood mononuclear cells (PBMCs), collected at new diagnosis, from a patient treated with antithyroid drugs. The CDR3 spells CAISESAAFTGELFF. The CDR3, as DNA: TGTGCCATCAGTGAGTCGGCAGCCTTCACCGGGGAGCTGTTTTTT.